Detailed here is one T cell receptor (beta chain). This sample was included in a study of blood T cell repertoires in COVID-19. The overall study: The United States, Italy and Spain supplied acute and convalescent COVID-19 samples. Sources were T cells, B-cell-depleted T cells, or PBMCs; the material itself was cDNA or gDNA.

The V gene end was trimmed by 4 bases and the J gene end by 11 bases; junction bases not matched to a gene: 3. Germline CDR1 and CDR2: LNHNV and YYDKDF (reference sequence). The CDR3 has 12 residues. Methods used by the authors: How many nucleated cells were present was estimated from reference gene primer amplification. The table came from immunoSEQ multiplex PCR; TCRdb's copy has only in-frame clones and leaves some out. The V and J calls and clone size are taken from that table; D and trimming were inferred from the DNA. The sample includes around 39,000 clones, roughly 90% of them seen just once.

J is TRBJ1-5 and V is TRBV15; TRBD1 agrees at 9 bases. The clonotype was recovered from a man between 65 and 85 years old with acute or convalescent COVID-19. Sequenced material: peripheral blood. The CDR3 DNA is TGTGCCACCAGCAACAGGGGGCGCGCCCAGCATTTT. Translated: CATSNRGRAQHF.